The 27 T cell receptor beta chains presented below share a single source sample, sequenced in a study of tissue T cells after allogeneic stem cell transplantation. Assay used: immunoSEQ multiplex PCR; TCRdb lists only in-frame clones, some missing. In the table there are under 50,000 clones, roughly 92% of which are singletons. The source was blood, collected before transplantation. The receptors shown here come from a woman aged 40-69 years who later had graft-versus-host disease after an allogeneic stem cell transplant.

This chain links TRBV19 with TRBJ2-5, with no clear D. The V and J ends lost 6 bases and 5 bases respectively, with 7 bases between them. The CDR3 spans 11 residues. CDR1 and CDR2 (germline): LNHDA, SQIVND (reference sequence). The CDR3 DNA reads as TGTGCCAGTAGACTCGGGGAGACCCAGTACTTC. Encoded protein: CASRLGETQYF.

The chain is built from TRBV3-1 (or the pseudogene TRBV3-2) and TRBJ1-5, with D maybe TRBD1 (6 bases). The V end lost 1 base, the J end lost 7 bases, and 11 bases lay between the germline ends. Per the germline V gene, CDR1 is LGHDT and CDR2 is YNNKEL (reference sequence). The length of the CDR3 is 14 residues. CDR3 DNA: TGTGCCAGCAGCCAAGTCCGACAGGTGCAGCCCCAGCATTTT. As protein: CASSQVRQVQPQHF.

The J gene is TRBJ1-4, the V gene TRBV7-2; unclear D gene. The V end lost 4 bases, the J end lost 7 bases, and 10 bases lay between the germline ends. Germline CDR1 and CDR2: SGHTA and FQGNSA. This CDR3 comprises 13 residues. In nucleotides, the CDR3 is TGTGCCAGCAGCTCCCGGACGGGTGAAAAACTGTTTTTT. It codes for CASSSRTGEKLFF.

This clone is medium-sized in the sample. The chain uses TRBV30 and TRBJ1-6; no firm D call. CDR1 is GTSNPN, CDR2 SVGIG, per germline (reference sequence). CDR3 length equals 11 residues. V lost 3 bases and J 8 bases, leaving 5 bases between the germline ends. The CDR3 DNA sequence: TGTGCCTGGAGAAATTATTCACCCCTCCACTTT. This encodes CAWRNYSPLHF.

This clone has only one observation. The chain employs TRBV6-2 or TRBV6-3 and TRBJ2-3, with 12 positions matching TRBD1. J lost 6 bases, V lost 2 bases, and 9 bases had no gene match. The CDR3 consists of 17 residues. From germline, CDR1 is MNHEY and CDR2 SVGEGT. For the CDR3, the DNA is TGTGCCAGCAGTTACCTGGGACAGGGGGCCTTCGGTGATACGCAGTATTTT. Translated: CASSYLGQGAFGDTQYF.

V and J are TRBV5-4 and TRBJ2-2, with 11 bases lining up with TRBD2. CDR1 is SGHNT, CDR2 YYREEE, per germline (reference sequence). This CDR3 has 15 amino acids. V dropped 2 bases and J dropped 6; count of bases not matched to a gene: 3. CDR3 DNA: TGTGCCAGCAGCTTACTAGCGGGAGACGCCGGGGAGCTGTTTTTT. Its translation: CASSLLAGDAGELFF.

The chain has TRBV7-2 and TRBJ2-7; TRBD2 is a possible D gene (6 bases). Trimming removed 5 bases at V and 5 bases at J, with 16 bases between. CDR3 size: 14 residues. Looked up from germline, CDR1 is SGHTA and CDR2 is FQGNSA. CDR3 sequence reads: CASSPDGGRNEQYF. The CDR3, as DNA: TGTGCCAGCAGCCCTGACGGGGGAAGGAACGAGCAGTACTTC.

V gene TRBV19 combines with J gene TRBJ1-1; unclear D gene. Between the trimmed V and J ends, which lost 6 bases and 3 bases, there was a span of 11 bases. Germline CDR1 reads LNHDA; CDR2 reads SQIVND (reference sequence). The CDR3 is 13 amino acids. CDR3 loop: CASSRNGDTEAFF. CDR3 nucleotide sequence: TGTGCCAGTAGCAGGAATGGAGACACTGAAGCTTTCTTT.

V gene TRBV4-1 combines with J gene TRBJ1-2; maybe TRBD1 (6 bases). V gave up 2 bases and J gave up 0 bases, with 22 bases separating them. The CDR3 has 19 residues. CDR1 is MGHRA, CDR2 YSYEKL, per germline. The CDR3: CASSQPSGTKGRANYGYTF. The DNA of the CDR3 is TGCGCCAGCAGCCAACCAAGCGGGACAAAGGGTAGGGCTAACTATGGCTACACCTTC.

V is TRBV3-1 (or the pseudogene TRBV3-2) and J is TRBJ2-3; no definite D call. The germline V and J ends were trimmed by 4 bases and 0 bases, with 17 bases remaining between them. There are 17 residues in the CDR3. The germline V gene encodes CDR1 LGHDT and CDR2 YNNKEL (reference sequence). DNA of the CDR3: TGTGCCAGCAGCCCTTTTTTGCGGACGTATAGCACAGATACGCAGTATTTT. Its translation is CASSPFLRTYSTDTQYF.

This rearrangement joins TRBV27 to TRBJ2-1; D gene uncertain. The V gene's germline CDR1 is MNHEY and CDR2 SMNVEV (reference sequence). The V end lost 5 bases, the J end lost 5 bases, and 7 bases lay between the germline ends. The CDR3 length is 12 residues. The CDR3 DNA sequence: TGTGCCAGCAGTAGACGGAACAATGAGCAGTTCTTC. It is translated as CASSRRNNEQFF.

The CDR3 region is CASSSARVLGTEAFF. In nucleotides, the CDR3 is TGTGCCAGCAGCTCCGCCAGGGTGCTAGGCACTGAAGCTTTCTTT. The V gene is TRBV7-2, the J gene TRBJ1-1, with D perhaps TRBD1 (5 bases). CDR1 and CDR2 from the germline V gene are SGHTA and FQGNSA. This CDR3 has 15 amino acids. With 4 bases removed from V and 4 bases from J, the gap between germline ends came to 16 bases.

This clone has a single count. The CDR3 sequence: CASSSGQGPYGYTF. The CDR3 nucleotides read TGTGCCAGCAGTTCCGGACAGGGACCCTATGGCTACACCTTC. V and J are TRBV6-1 and TRBJ1-2, with 8 bases fitting TRBD1. The germline gives CDR1 MNHNS, CDR2 SASEGT. With 5 bases clipped from V and 4 bases from J, the junction kept 6 bases outside the gene matches. This CDR3 has 14 amino acids.

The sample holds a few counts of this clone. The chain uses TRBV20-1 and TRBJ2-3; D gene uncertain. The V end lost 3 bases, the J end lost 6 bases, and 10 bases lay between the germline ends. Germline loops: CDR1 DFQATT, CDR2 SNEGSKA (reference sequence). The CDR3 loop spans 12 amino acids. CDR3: CSASNEGDTQYF. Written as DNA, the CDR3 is TGCAGTGCTAGTAACGAAGGGGATACGCAGTATTTT.

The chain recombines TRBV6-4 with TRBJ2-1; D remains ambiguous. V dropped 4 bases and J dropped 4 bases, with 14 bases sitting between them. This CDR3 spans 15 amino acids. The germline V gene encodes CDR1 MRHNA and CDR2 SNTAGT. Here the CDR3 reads CASSVETMGYNEQFF. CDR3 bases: TGTGCCAGCAGTGTCGAAACTATGGGTTACAATGAGCAGTTCTTC.

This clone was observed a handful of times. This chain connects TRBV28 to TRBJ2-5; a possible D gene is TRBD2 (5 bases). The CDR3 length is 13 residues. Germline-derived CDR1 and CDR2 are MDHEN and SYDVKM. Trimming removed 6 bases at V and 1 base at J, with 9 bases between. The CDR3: CASSVGAQETQYF. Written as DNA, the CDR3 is TGTGCCAGCAGCGTGGGAGCCCAAGAGACCCAGTACTTC.

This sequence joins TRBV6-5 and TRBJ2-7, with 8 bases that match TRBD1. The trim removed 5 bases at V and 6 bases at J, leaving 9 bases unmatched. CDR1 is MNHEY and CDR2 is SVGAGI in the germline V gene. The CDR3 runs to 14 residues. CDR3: CASSPTQGASEQYF. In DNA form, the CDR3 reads TGTGCCAGCAGTCCAACCCAGGGGGCGTCCGAGCAGTACTTC.

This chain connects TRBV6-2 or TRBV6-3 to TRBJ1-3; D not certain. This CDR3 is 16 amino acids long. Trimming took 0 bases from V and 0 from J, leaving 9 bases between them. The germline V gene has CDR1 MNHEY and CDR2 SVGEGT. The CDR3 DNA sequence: TGTGCCAGCAGTTACTCGTACGGAAGCTCTGGAAACACCATATATTTT. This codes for CASSYSYGSSGNTIYF.

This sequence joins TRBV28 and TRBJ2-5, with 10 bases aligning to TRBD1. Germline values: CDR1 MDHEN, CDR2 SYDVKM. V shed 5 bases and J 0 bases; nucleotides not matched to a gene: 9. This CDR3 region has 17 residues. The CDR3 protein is CASSPGTGATYQETQYF. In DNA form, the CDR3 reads TGTGCCAGCAGTCCCGGGACAGGGGCGACGTACCAAGAGACCCAGTACTTC.

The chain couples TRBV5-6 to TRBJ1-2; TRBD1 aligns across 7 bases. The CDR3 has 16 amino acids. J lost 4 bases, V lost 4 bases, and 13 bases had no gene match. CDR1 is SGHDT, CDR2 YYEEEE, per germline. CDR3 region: CASSPGQLTQIYGYTF. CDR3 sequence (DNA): TGTGCCAGCAGCCCGGGACAGCTTACACAGATCTATGGCTACACCTTC.

Written as DNA, the CDR3 is TGTGCCACCAGTGATGGGGGGGGAGAGACCCAGTACTTC. It translates to CATSDGGGETQYF. The chain recombines TRBV24-1 with TRBJ2-5; 7 bases map to TRBD2. Germline CDR1 reads KGHDR; CDR2 reads SFDVKD. This CDR3 is 13 amino acids long. The junction had 1 base not matched to a gene; V was cut back by 3 bases and J by 4 bases.

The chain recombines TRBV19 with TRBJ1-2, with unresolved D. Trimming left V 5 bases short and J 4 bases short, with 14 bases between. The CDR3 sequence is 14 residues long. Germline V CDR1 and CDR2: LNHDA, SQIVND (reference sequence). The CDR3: CASSPSGNLYGYTF. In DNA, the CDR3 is TGTGCCAGTAGTCCTTCCGGGAACCTCTATGGCTACACCTTC.

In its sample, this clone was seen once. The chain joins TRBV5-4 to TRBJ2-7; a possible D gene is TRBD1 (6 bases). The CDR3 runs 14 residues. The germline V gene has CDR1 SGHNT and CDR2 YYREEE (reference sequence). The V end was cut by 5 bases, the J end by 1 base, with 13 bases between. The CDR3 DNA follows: TGTGCCAGCAGTCTGACAGGTTCTTCCTACGAGCAGTACTTC. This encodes CASSLTGSSYEQYF.

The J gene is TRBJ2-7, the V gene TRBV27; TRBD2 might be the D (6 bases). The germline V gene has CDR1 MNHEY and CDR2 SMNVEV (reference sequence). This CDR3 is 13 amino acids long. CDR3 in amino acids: CDFRERRSYEQYF. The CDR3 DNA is TGTGATTTCCGGGAGCGGCGCTCCTACGAGCAGTACTTC.

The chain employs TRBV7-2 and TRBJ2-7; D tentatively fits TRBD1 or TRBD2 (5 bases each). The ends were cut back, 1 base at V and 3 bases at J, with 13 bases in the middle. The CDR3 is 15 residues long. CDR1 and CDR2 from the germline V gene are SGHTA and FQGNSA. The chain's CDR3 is CASSLDFGGSYEQYF. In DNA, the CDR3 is TGTGCCAGCAGCTTAGACTTTGGGGGAAGCTACGAGCAGTACTTC.

In DNA form, the CDR3 reads TGCGCCAGCAGCCGGGGTCGGGAGCAGTACTTC. This gives the protein CASSRGREQYF. The genes are TRBV4-1 and TRBJ2-7; D unresolved. The CDR3 contains 11 residues. V was shortened by 4 bases and J by 7 bases, with 8 bases between the two germline ends. Germline values: CDR1 MGHRA, CDR2 YSYEKL.

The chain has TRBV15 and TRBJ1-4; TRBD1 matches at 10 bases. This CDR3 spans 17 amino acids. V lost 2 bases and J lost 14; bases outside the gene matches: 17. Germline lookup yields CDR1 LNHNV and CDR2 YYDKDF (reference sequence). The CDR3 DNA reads TGTGCCACCAGCAGACTATTGGAGGGACAGGGGCTCCAGGCGCTGTTTTTT. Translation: CATSRLLEGQGLQALFF.